The 30 T cell receptor beta chains presented below share a single source sample, sequenced in a study of blood T cell repertoires in COVID-19 (dated by TCRdb to between 2020 and 2021). Library method: the immunoSEQ multiplex PCR assay. The table was pulled from immuneACCESS by TCRdb, which kept in-frame rearrangements only. Such tables lose some clones; where checked, under half of the loss comes from unresolved V genes, and the rest has no known cause. This sample lists 150,000 to 250,000 clones; approximately 84% were detected once. The ten largest clonotypes hold approximately 6.9% of the sample. The source material was peripheral blood. These TCRs come from a human donor with acute or convalescent COVID-19. The donor label of this sample is uncertain.

The chain is built from TRBV7-9 and TRBJ2-3, with 7 bases that match TRBD2. The germline V gene encodes CDR1 SEHNR and CDR2 FQNEAQ (reference sequence). V gave up 1 base and J gave up 3 bases; unmatched junction bases: 4. The CDR3 totals 15 residues. The CDR3 region is CASSLGGGRTDTQYF. In DNA form, the CDR3 reads TGTGCCAGCAGCTTAGGCGGCGGGAGAACAGATACGCAGTATTTT.

The chain combines TRBV20-1 with TRBJ1-2, with D maybe TRBD1 (5 bases). Germline V gene sequence: CDR1 DFQATT, CDR2 SNEGSKA (reference sequence). V was shortened by 3 bases and J by 3 bases, with 17 bases between the two germline ends. The CDR3 is 15 amino acids. CDR3 in amino acids: CSASNPARVDYGYTF. For the CDR3, the DNA is TGCAGTGCTAGTAACCCTGCCAGGGTTGACTATGGCTACACCTTC.

The V gene is TRBV7-9, the J gene TRBJ2-7, with TRBD1 matching 9 bases. Germline lookup yields CDR1 SEHNR and CDR2 FQNEAQ (reference sequence). The CDR3 contains 15 residues. Losses at the gene ends were 5 bases for V and 5 bases for J; bases not matched to a gene: 10. The CDR3 region has the DNA TGTGCCAGCAGCCCGCGGGACAGGGCTGGGAACGAGCAGTACTTC. This translates into CASSPRDRAGNEQYF.

The V and J genes are TRBV6-1 and TRBJ1-5; D may be TRBD1 (6 bases). With 0 bases removed from V and 6 bases from J, the gap between germline ends came to 18 bases. The length of the CDR3 is 17 residues. The germline V gene encodes CDR1 MNHNS and CDR2 SASEGT. CDR3 region: CASSEAQTGSGGQPQHF. CDR3 in DNA: TGTGCCAGCAGTGAAGCGCAAACAGGGTCGGGGGGTCAGCCCCAGCATTTT.

The chain recombines TRBV29-1 with TRBJ1-4, with 10 bases identical to TRBD1. CDR3 size: 12 residues. CDR1 SQVTM and CDR2 ANQGSEA come from the germline V gene. V was pared by 7 bases and J by 7 bases, with 3 bases of the junction left unmatched. The CDR3: CSGGQGLEKLFF. CDR3 in DNA: TGCAGCGGGGGACAGGGGCTTGAAAAACTGTTTTTT.

The chain carries TRBV28 and TRBJ1-5, with D tentatively TRBD1 (5 bases). The germline CDR1 and CDR2 sequences are MDHEN and SYDVKM. V lost 4 bases and J 0 bases, leaving 16 bases between the germline ends. The CDR3 length is 17 residues. The DNA for the CDR3 is TGTGCCAGCAGTTCCCCCGACAGTAAATATAGCAATCAGCCCCAGCATTTT. It encodes CASSSPDSKYSNQPQHF.

V gene TRBV2 combines with J gene TRBJ2-7; 8 bases map to TRBD2. Trimming cost V 9 bases and J 1 base; bases outside gene matches: 11. There are 15 residues in the CDR3. Per germline, CDR1 SNHLY and CDR2 FYNNEI. The CDR3 protein is CASSLGAGGSYEQYF. For the CDR3, the DNA is TGTGCCAGTTCCCTGGGGGCGGGAGGTTCCTACGAGCAGTACTTC.

The chain joins TRBV19 to TRBJ1-5, with a tentative D call TRBD1 (6 bases). Per the germline V gene, CDR1 is LNHDA and CDR2 is SQIVND (reference sequence). This CDR3 region has 14 residues. V lost 3 bases and J lost 7, with 13 bases in between. The CDR3 loop is CASSILGAEQPQHF. The CDR3 nucleotides read TGTGCCAGTAGTATTCTGGGGGCTGAACAGCCCCAGCATTTT.

This chain joins TRBV3-1 (or the pseudogene TRBV3-2) and TRBJ2-1; 10 bases match TRBD2. The length of the CDR3 is 15 residues. Trimming removed 3 bases from V and 10 bases from J; junction bases left unmatched: 9. Germline assignment: CDR1 LGHDT and CDR2 YNNKEL (reference sequence). CDR3 DNA sequence: TGTGCCAGCAGCCAGCTAGCGGGGGCTATGGGGGAGCAGTTCTTC. This encodes CASSQLAGAMGEQFF.

The CDR3 sequence: CASRAGGRDTGELFF. CDR3 DNA sequence: TGTGCCAGTCGCGCAGGGGGACGCGACACCGGGGAGCTGTTTTTT. The chain joins TRBV19 to TRBJ2-2; TRBD1 agrees at 7 bases. This CDR3 has 15 amino acids. Trimming removed 8 bases from V and 3 bases from J; junction bases left unmatched: 9. Germline CDR1 is LNHDA and CDR2 is SQIVND (reference sequence).

This clone has just a few counts. Other DNA sequences within the sample encode an identical CDR3. V and J are TRBV18 and TRBJ2-7, with D possibly being TRBD2 (5 bases). This CDR3 is 12 amino acids long. From germline, CDR1 is KGHSH and CDR2 LQKENI. Trimming removed 2 bases from V and 7 bases from J, with 9 bases in between. As DNA, the CDR3 is TGTGCCAGCTCACCAGGGGAGAGGGAGCAGTACTTC. This translates into CASSPGEREQYF.

The chain uses TRBV18 and TRBJ1-4; D is unclear. Looked up from germline, CDR1 is KGHSH and CDR2 is LQKENI. The CDR3 spans 15 residues. Trimming stripped 1 base from V and 5 bases from J, with 11 bases between. CDR3 bases: TGTGCCAGCTCACCACGGGCGGGTCAAAATGAAAAACTGTTTTTT. It encodes CASSPRAGQNEKLFF.

This chain links TRBV28 with TRBJ1-2; perhaps TRBD1 as D (6 bases). The CDR3 has 14 amino acids. Trimming took off 5 bases at V and 8 bases at J, with 18 bases between the two ends. CDR1 is MDHEN and CDR2 is SYDVKM in the germline V gene. Here the CDR3 reads CASSATGMVGGYTF. DNA for the CDR3: TGTGCCAGCAGTGCTACAGGGATGGTTGGGGGCTACACCTTC.

The chain links TRBV14 to TRBJ1-2, with D tentatively TRBD1 (5 bases). The V end lost 3 bases, the J end lost 8 bases, and 13 bases lay between the germline ends. This CDR3 region has 13 residues. Germline assignment: CDR1 SGHDN and CDR2 FVKESK. CDR3 sequence: CASSQGGRVGYTF. The CDR3 nucleotides read TGTGCCAGCAGCCAGGGGGGAAGGGTCGGCTACACCTTC. Supplemented by reference TRBV14 and TRBJ1-2, the full variable domain reads EAGVTQFPSHSVIEKGQTVTLRCDPISGHDNLYWYRRVMGKEIKFLLHFVKESKQDESGMPNNRFLAERTGGTYSTLKVQPAELEDSGVYFCASSQGGRVGYTFGSGTRLTVV.

V gene TRBV10-1 combines with J gene TRBJ2-2; tentative D call: TRBD2 (6 bases). The V gene's germline CDR1 is WNHNN and CDR2 SYGVQD (reference sequence). V was shortened by 4 bases and J by 4 bases, with 13 bases between the two germline ends. CDR3 length: 15 amino acids. Written as DNA, the CDR3 is TGCGCCAGCAGTGCGCTAGCGACGGCCACCGGGGAGCTGTTTTTT. Translation gives CASSALATATGELFF.

The rearrangement joins TRBV5-6 to TRBJ2-7; D may be TRBD2 (6 bases). This CDR3 region has 14 residues. From germline, CDR1 is SGHDT and CDR2 YYEEEE. Trimming pared 0 bases from V and 3 bases from J, leaving 10 bases between. The CDR3 DNA reads as TGTGCCAGCAGCTTGGCGGGAGAAGACTACGAGCAGTACTTC. Translating it yields CASSLAGEDYEQYF.

The rearrangement uses TRBV27 and TRBJ1-4; a weak D match, TRBD1 (5 bases). CDR3 length equals 15 residues. Per germline, CDR1 MNHEY and CDR2 SMNVEV (reference sequence). The ends were cut back, 4 bases at V and 7 bases at J, with 16 bases in the middle. CDR3 residues: CASSSPGLQAEKLFF. CDR3 nucleotide sequence: TGTGCCAGCAGTTCCCCGGGACTGCAAGCTGAAAAACTGTTTTTT.

DNA of the CDR3: TGTGCCAGCAGGCGGGACCCCTTCTATGGCTACACCTTC. It codes for CASRRDPFYGYTF. This chain links TRBV27 with TRBJ1-2; D may be TRBD1 (5 bases). V was trimmed by 6 bases and J by 4 bases, leaving 12 bases between them. CDR1 and CDR2 (germline): MNHEY, SMNVEV (reference sequence). The CDR3 runs 13 residues.

The V call is TRBV5-5, the J call TRBJ1-5; D is uncertain. This CDR3 region has 15 residues. V was clipped by 1 base and J by 9 bases, with 17 bases between them. Germline V gene lookup returns CDR1 SGHKS and CDR2 YYEKEE (reference sequence). The CDR3 bases are TGTGCCAGCAGCTTGACCGGGGAGGGATGGGGGCCCCAGCATTTT. Residues: CASSLTGEGWGPQHF.

The chain combines TRBV11-1 with TRBJ2-3; perhaps TRBD2 as D (7 bases). This CDR3 contains 14 residues. The germline gives CDR1 SGHAT, CDR2 FQDESV (reference sequence). V shed 5 bases and J shed 6 bases, with 15 bases lying between them. CDR3 loop: CASSGGGSLDTQYF. CDR3 DNA sequence: TGTGCCAGCAGCGGGGGCGGGAGCTTGGATACGCAGTATTTT.

J is TRBJ2-7 and V is TRBV3-1 (or the pseudogene TRBV3-2); the match to TRBD2 covers 11 bases. J was trimmed by 2 bases and V by 5 bases; bases with no gene match: 5. CDR3 length equals 15 residues. Looked up from germline, CDR1 is LGHDT and CDR2 is YNNKEL (reference sequence). The CDR3 reads CASSLGTSGAYEQYF. The CDR3, as DNA: TGTGCCAGCAGCTTAGGGACTAGCGGAGCCTACGAGCAGTACTTC.

Turning to this clone: A junction boundary mismatches the germline segment, possibly from a read error. The J gene is TRBJ1-4, the V gene TRBV12-3 or TRBV12-4; 8 bases map to TRBD1. The CDR3 loop spans 10 amino acids. The CDR3 DNA follows: TGTGCCAGCAGTTTGGACAGGGTTCAATTT. Protein product: CASSLDRVQF.

The V and J genes are TRBV7-3 and TRBJ2-1; 8 nucleotides agree with TRBD2. The length of the CDR3 is 15 residues. V lost 5 bases and J lost 4; bases outside the gene matches: 7. Germline-derived CDR1 and CDR2 are SGHTA and FQGTGA. CDR3 coding DNA: TGTGCCAGCAGCATCGGGAGGGCCCCTTACAATGAGCAGTTCTTC. Protein sequence: CASSIGRAPYNEQFF.

DNA of the CDR3: TGTGCCAGCACCCCGAGGAGACTTCTGGGGGCCGGAAACACCATATATTTT. Protein sequence: CASTPRRLLGAGNTIYF. The gene calls are TRBV21-1 and TRBJ1-3; the listed D gene, TRBD1, was not tested against the DNA. TRBV21-1 is recorded as a pseudogene. The CDR3 spans 17 residues.

J is TRBJ2-1 and V is TRBV11-2, with TRBD2 matching 7 bases. V shed 0 bases and J 15 bases; nucleotides not matched to a gene: 14. Looked up from germline, CDR1 is SGHAT and CDR2 is FQNNGV. The CDR3 is 15 residues long. CDR3 sequence (DNA): TGTGCCAGCAGCTTAGAATTCGCCCAGCGGGGTGGTTCGTTCTTC. It translates to CASSLEFAQRGGSFF.

The chain links TRBV3-1 (or the pseudogene TRBV3-2) to TRBJ2-4; TRBD2 aligns across 7 bases. Germline V CDR1 and CDR2: LGHDT, YNNKEL (reference sequence). V was pared by 4 bases and J by 0 bases, with 6 bases of the junction left unmatched. The CDR3 length is 16 residues. The CDR3 is CASSLGLELAKNIQYF. Here the CDR3 DNA reads TGTGCCAGCAGCCTCGGACTAGAGCTAGCCAAAAACATTCAGTACTTC.

J is TRBJ1-2 and V is TRBV5-1; D ambiguous. Trimming removed 2 bases at V and 9 bases at J, with 20 bases between. CDR3 length: 15 residues. Germline V gene lookup returns CDR1 SGHRS and CDR2 YFSETQ. CDR3 nucleotide sequence: TGCGCCAGCAGCTTCCTGTCGGGTAATATGGCTCGCTACACCTTC. Translated: CASSFLSGNMARYTF.

The rearrangement links TRBV5-6 to TRBJ1-2; 9 nucleotides align to TRBD1. This CDR3 comprises 15 residues. The germline V gene has CDR1 SGHDT and CDR2 YYEEEE. Unmatched junction bases numbered 8, after V lost 4 bases and J lost 4 bases. CDR3 sequence reads: CASSLIQGASYGYTF. The CDR3 DNA reads TGTGCCAGCAGCCTAATACAGGGGGCGAGCTATGGCTACACCTTC.

The rearrangement joins TRBV3-1 (or the pseudogene TRBV3-2) to TRBJ2-2; 9 bases map to TRBD2. Germline CDR1 LGHDT, CDR2 YNNKEL (reference sequence). V was clipped by 1 base and J by 6 bases; unmatched bases: 6. The CDR3 loop spans 16 amino acids. The CDR3: CASSQGRGRVAGELFF. DNA of the CDR3: TGTGCCAGCAGCCAAGGCCGCGGGAGGGTCGCCGGGGAGCTGTTTTTT.

This clone has a handful of counts. The chain links TRBV7-2 to TRBJ2-3, with D tentatively TRBD2 (6 bases). There are 14 residues in the CDR3. Trimming stripped 10 bases from V and 5 bases from J, with 19 bases between. Germline lookup yields CDR1 SGHTA and CDR2 FQGNSA. CDR3 region: CATSLAGPQDTQYF. The CDR3 nucleotides are TGTGCCACCTCCCTGGCGGGACCCCAAGATACGCAGTATTTT.